This T cell receptor beta chain was sequenced during a study of vaccination effects on CD4 cells after COVID-19. General study findings and limits: Clones from infection and from vaccination both contracted markedly late after vaccination.

CDR1 is SGHAT, CDR2 FQNNGV, per germline. Trimming removed 2 bases from V and 7 bases from J; junction bases left unmatched: 8. The CDR3 sequence is 16 residues long. This clone was seen a handful of times. Its antigen is currently unknown. Clones were read by immunoSEQ multiplex PCR, and TCRdb kept only the in-frame ones, dropping some. This table holds roughly 27,000 clones, approximately 71% found once. ViraFEST assay sequencing came after antigen-specific CD4+ T cells were expanded with viral peptide pools. Between days 9 and 10 of culture, CD4+ T cells were separated out. Participants received two doses of either the BNT162b2 or mRNA-1273 vaccine. Half the medium was swapped for IL-2 medium on days 3 and 7.

V and J are TRBV11-2 and TRBJ2-1; 10 bases line up with TRBD2. Sequences were derived from CD4+ T cells from PBMCs cultured with HCoV-NL63 spike peptides, sampled after COVID-19 vaccination. This clonotype was sampled from a human donor who received a COVID-19 vaccine. This CDR3 is CASSLSGIAGGNEQFF. In nucleotides, the CDR3 is TGTGCCAGCAGCTTATCTGGGATAGCGGGGGGAAATGAGCAGTTCTTC.